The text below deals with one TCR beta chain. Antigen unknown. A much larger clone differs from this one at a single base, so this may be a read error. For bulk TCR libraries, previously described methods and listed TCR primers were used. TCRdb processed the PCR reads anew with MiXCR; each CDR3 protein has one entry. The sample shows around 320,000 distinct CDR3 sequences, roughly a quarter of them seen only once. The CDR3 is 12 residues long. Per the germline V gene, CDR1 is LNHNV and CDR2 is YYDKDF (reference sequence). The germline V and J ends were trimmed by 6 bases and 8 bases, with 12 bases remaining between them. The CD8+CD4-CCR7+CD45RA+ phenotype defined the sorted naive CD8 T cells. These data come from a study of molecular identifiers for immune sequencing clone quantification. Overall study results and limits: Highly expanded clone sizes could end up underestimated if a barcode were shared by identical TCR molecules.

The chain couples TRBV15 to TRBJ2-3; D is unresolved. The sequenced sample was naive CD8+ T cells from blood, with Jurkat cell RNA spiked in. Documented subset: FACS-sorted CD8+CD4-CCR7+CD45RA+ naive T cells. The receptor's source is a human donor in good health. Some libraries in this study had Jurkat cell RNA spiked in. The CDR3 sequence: CATSTEPVTQYF. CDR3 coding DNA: TGTGCCACCAGTACGGAGCCGGTTACGCAGTATTTT. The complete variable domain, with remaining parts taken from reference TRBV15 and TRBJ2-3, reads DAMVIQNPRYQVTQFGKPVTLSCSQTLNHNVMYWYQQKSSQAPKLLFHYYDKDFNNEADTPDNFQSRRPNTSFCFLDIRSPGLGDTAMYLCATSTEPVTQYFGPGTRLTVL.